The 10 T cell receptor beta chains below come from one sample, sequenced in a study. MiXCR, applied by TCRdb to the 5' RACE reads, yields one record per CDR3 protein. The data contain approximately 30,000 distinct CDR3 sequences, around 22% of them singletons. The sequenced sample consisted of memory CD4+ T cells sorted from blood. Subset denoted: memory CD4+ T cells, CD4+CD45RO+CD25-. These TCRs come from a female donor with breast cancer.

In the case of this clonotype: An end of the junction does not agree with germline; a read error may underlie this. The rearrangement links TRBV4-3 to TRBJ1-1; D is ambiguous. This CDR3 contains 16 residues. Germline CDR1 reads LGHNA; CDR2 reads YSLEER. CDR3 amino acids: CASGQEPRRRNTEAFF. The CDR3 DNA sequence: TGCGCCAGCGGCCAAGAACCTAGACGGAGGAACACTGAAGCTTTCTTT.

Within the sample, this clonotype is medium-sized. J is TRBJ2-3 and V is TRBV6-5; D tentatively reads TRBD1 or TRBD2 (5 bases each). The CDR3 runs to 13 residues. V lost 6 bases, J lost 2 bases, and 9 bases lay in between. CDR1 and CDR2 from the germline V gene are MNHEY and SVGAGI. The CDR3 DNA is TGTGCCAGCAGAGAGGGGACCACAGATACGCAGTATTTT. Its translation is CASREGTTDTQYF.

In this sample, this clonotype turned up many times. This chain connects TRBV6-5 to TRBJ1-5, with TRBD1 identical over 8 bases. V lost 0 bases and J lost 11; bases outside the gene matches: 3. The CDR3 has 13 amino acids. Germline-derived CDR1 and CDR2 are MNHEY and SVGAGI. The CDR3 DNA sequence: TGTGCCAGCAGTTACTCGGCAGGGGGCACCCAGCATTTT. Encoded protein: CASSYSAGGTQHF.

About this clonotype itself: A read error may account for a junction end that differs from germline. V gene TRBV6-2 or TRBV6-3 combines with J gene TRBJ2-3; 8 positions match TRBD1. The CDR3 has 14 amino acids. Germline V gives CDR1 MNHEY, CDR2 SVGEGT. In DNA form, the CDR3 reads TGTACCAGCAGTTGGACAGGGAGCACAGATACGCAGTATTTT. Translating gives CTSSWTGSTDTQYF.

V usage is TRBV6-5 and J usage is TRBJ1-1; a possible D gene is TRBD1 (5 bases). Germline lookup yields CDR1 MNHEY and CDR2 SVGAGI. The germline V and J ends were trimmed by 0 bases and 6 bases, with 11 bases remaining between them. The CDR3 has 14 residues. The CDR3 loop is CASSYSVRAAEAFF. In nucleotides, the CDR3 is TGTGCCAGCAGTTACTCAGTCAGGGCCGCTGAAGCTTTCTTT.

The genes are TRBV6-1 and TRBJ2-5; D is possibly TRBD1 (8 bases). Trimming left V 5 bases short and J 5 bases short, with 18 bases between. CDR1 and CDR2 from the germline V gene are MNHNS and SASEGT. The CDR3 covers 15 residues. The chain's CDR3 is CASSSGHRGGETQYF. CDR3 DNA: TGTGCCAGCAGTTCAGGTCACAGGGGGGGGGAGACCCAGTACTTC.

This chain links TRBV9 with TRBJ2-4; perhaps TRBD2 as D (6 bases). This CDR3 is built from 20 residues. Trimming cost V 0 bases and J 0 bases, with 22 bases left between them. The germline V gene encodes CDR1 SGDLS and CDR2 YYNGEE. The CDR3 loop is CASSVVRGNGDLRAKNIQYF. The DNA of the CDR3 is TGTGCCAGCAGCGTAGTCCGTGGAAACGGGGACTTGCGAGCCAAAAACATTCAGTACTTC.

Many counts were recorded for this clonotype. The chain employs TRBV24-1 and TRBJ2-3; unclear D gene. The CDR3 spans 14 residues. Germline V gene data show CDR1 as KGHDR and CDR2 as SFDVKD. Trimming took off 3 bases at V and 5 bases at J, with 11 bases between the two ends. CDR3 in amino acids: CATSDNGRLDTQYF. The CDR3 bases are TGTGCCACCAGTGATAACGGCCGGCTAGATACGCAGTATTTT.

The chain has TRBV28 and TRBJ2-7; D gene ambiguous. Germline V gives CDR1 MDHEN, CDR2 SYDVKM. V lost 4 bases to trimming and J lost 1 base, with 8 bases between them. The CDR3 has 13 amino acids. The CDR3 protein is CASSYHESYEQYF. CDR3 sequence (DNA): TGTGCCAGCAGTTACCACGAATCCTACGAGCAGTACTTC.

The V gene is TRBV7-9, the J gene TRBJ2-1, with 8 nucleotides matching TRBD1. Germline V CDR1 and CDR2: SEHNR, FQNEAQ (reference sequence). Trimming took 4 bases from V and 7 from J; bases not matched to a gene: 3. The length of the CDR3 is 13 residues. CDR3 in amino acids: CASSSRGQNEQFF. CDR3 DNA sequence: TGTGCCAGCAGCTCCAGGGGGCAAAATGAGCAGTTCTTC. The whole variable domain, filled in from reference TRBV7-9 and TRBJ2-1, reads DTGVSQNPRHKITKRGQNVTFRCDPISEHNRLYWYRQTLGQGPEFLTYFQNEAQLEKSRLLSDRFSAERPKGSFSTLEIQRTEQGDSAMYLCASSSRGQNEQFFGPGTRLTVL.